Shown below are 17 T cell receptor beta chains from a single sample sequenced in a study of cytomegalovirus exposure and HLA in healthy donors. A multiplex PCR was run with 60 Vbeta primers and 13 Jbeta primers. TCRdb keeps only in-frame clones here, not all; method: immunoSEQ multiplex PCR. The table lists about 130,000 clones, approximately 89% of them singletons. The sequenced sample consisted of PBMCs. The receptors originated from a woman aged 30 to 39 in good health and CMV-seropositive.

The chain joins TRBV5-1 to TRBJ2-2, with 9 nucleotides matching TRBD1. Germline V CDR1 and CDR2: SGHRS, YFSETQ. V lost 4 bases and J lost 2; bases outside the gene matches: 3. The CDR3 runs 15 residues. The CDR3 nucleotides read TGCGCCAGCAGCCCGGGACAGGGAAACACCGGGGAGCTGTTTTTT. This encodes CASSPGQGNTGELFF. Complete variable domain (other parts from reference TRBV5-1 and TRBJ2-2): KAGVTQTPRYLIKTRGQQVTLSCSPISGHRSVSWYQQTPGQGLQFLFEYFSETQRNKGNFPGRFSGRQFSNSRSEMNVSTLELGDSALYLCASSPGQGNTGELFFGEGSRLTVL.

The J gene is TRBJ2-5, the V gene TRBV6-5; 13 nucleotides agree with TRBD2. The germline gives CDR1 MNHEY, CDR2 SVGAGI. With V trimmed by 8 bases and J by 9 bases, 9 bases remained unmatched. There are 14 residues in the CDR3. CDR3 DNA sequence: TGTGCCAGCTCCGGACTAGCGGGAGTTGAGGCCCAGTACTTC. The encoded protein is CASSGLAGVEAQYF.

Within the sample, this clone is medium-sized. J is TRBJ2-7 and V is TRBV27, with 9 positions matching TRBD1. This CDR3 has 15 residues. V trimming: 7 bases; J trimming: 6 bases; junction bases outside the gene matches: 13. Germline assignment: CDR1 MNHEY and CDR2 SMNVEV (reference sequence). CDR3 DNA sequence: TGTGCCAGCACCTTCGAAGGGACAGGGCGGTCCGAGCAGTACTTC. As protein: CASTFEGTGRSEQYF.

V gene TRBV28 combines with J gene TRBJ2-7; D is undetermined. CDR3 length: 14 residues. The germline V gene has CDR1 MDHEN and CDR2 SYDVKM. V was clipped by 4 bases and J by 4 bases, with 14 bases between them. The CDR3 coding sequence is TGTGCCAGCAGTTCCTCTGCGGTTTGGTACGAGCAGTACTTC. The encoded protein is CASSSSAVWYEQYF.

This chain joins TRBV5-6 and TRBJ1-3; 8 nucleotides match TRBD1. Looked up from germline, CDR1 is SGHDT and CDR2 is YYEEEE. This CDR3 spans 17 amino acids. The J segment lost 2 bases and the V segment lost 3 bases, leaving 10 bases of the junction unmatched. CDR3 amino acids: CASSSTLQGGAGNTIYF. The CDR3 nucleotides are TGTGCCAGCAGCTCCACCCTACAGGGGGGGGCTGGAAACACCATATATTTT.

With regard to this clone: This CDR3 is also generated by other DNA sequences in the sample. This chain connects TRBV10-3 to TRBJ1-4; D not resolved. Trimming took off 6 bases at V and 0 bases at J, with 8 bases between the two ends. The CDR3 totals 14 residues. Germline CDR1 ENHRY, CDR2 SYGVKD. The CDR3, as DNA: TGTGCCATCAGGGGGAGCACAACTAATGAAAAACTGTTTTTT. Translation: CAIRGSTTNEKLFF.

The V gene is TRBV4-1, the J gene TRBJ2-7; unclear D gene. The CDR3 runs 16 residues. Germline V gene data show CDR1 as MGHRA and CDR2 as YSYEKL. Trimming took off 0 bases at V and 0 bases at J, with 12 bases between the two ends. Here the CDR3 DNA reads TGCGCCAGCAGCCAAGATGCTCAGGTTAGCTCCTACGAGCAGTACTTC. Translating gives CASSQDAQVSSYEQYF.

The V gene is TRBV4-1, the J gene TRBJ1-2, with 7 bases fitting TRBD1. The V gene's germline CDR1 is MGHRA and CDR2 YSYEKL. V shed 3 bases and J 0 bases; nucleotides not matched to a gene: 7. The CDR3 is made up of 16 amino acids. The CDR3 DNA reads TGCGCCAGCAGCCACCTTCGGGACAGAGCTAACTATGGCTACACCTTC. Translated: CASSHLRDRANYGYTF.

The chain joins TRBV5-1 to TRBJ2-2, with TRBD2 matching over 7 bases. This CDR3 contains 13 residues. Trimming took 6 bases from V and 4 from J; bases not matched to a gene: 3. CDR1 is SGHRS, CDR2 YFSETQ, per germline. This CDR3 is CASTPGGTGELFF. The CDR3 coding sequence is TGCGCCAGCACCCCGGGGGGCACCGGGGAGCTGTTTTTT.

The chain couples TRBV4-1 to TRBJ2-3, with 10 nucleotides matching TRBD2. Germline trimming cut 0 bases from V and 5 bases from J; bases unmatched to any gene: 11. CDR3 size: 18 residues. Germline CDR1 reads MGHRA; CDR2 reads YSYEKL. CDR3 sequence reads: CASSQEGSGRANIDTQYF. The CDR3 DNA reads as TGCGCCAGCAGCCAAGAAGGAAGCGGGAGGGCCAATATAGATACGCAGTATTTT.

The genes are TRBV9 and TRBJ2-1; 7 nucleotides match TRBD1. Trimming at V came to 2 bases and at J to 6 bases, leaving 8 bases not matched to a gene. There are 15 residues in the CDR3. Germline V lookup: CDR1 SGDLS, CDR2 YYNGEE. The CDR3 coding sequence is TGTGCCAGCAGCGTGGGGACAGCAATCTTCAATGAGCAGTTCTTC. Translation: CASSVGTAIFNEQFF.

The V and J genes are TRBV6-1 and TRBJ1-2, with D unresolved. Trimming took off 0 bases at V and 4 bases at J, with 9 bases between the two ends. The CDR3 contains 14 residues. Per the germline V gene, CDR1 is MNHNS and CDR2 is SASEGT. CDR3: CASSEARGVYGYTF. The CDR3, as DNA: TGTGCCAGCAGTGAAGCGCGAGGTGTCTATGGCTACACCTTC.

The rearrangement links TRBV28 to TRBJ2-5; the D gene is possibly TRBD1 (6 bases). The germline V and J ends were trimmed by 6 bases and 5 bases, with 16 bases remaining between them. Germline CDR1 and CDR2: MDHEN and SYDVKM. This CDR3 contains 14 residues. CDR3 amino acids: CASSPGQPGETQYF. CDR3 in DNA: TGTGCCAGCAGCCCGGGACAACCGGGCGAGACCCAGTACTTC.

Only a few counts were recorded for this clone. The CDR3 loop reads CASSVSGTGGEAGELFF. CDR3 nucleotide sequence: TGCGCCAGCAGTGTCTCCGGGACAGGGGGAGAAGCCGGGGAGCTGTTTTTT. This chain links TRBV10-1 with TRBJ2-2; 11 bases are shared with TRBD1. CDR3 length: 17 residues. Germline V gene data show CDR1 as WNHNN and CDR2 as SYGVQD (reference sequence). The J segment lost 6 bases and the V segment lost 4 bases, leaving 10 bases of the junction unmatched.

This clone was seen once. The chain is built from TRBV30 and TRBJ1-1; 11 bases map to TRBD1. Germline V CDR1 and CDR2: GTSNPN, SVGIG (reference sequence). The CDR3 consists of 14 residues. The V and J ends lost 5 bases and 6 bases, in that order; junction bases with no gene match: 8. CDR3 nucleotide sequence: TGTGCCTGGGGGGGGGACAGGGGGAAGGCTGAAGCTTTCTTT. This sequence encodes CAWGGDRGKAEAFF. Full variable domain (rest looked up from reference TRBV30 and TRBJ1-1): SQTIHQWPATLVQPVGSPLSLECTVEGTSNPNLYWYRQAAGRGLQLLFYSVGIGQISSEVPQNLSASRPQDRQFILSSKKLLLSDSGFYLCAWGGDRGKAEAFFGQGTRLTVV.

This clone was seen just once. CDR3 amino acids: CASSLGTVSPLHF. CDR3 DNA sequence: TGCGCCAGCAGCTTGGGGACAGTCTCACCCCTCCACTTT. The chain uses TRBV5-1 and TRBJ1-6, with D maybe TRBD1 (6 bases). Germline values: CDR1 SGHRS, CDR2 YFSETQ. The CDR3 covers 13 residues. Trimming pared 0 bases from V and 10 bases from J, leaving 8 bases between.

The genes are TRBV4-1 and TRBJ2-3; 12 bases agree with TRBD2. This CDR3 spans 16 amino acids. Germline V gene data show CDR1 as MGHRA and CDR2 as YSYEKL. V lost 4 bases, J lost 2 bases, and 4 bases stayed unmatched. CDR3 loop: CASSLRLAGDTDTQYF. The CDR3 nucleotides are TGCGCCAGCAGCCTAAGACTAGCGGGGGACACAGATACGCAGTATTTT.